This passage covers 6 T cell receptor beta chains from one sample sequenced in a study of T cell repertoires in cytomegalovirus infection. These receptors lack a known antigen. Each CDR3 protein is one row after TCRdb ran MiXCR on the reads. This repertoire shows 570,000 or so distinct CDR3 sequences, approximately 40% found once; its top ten account for 48%. Sequenced here: cultured PBMCs, sampled from culture after CMV antigen stimulation. The receptors derive from a human donor in good health (CMV status not recorded). Some clones in this sample may be carry-over from other donors' samples.

This chain connects TRBV4-3 to TRBJ2-1; no clear D. The CDR3 has 11 residues. V lost 1 base, J lost 11 bases, and 6 bases lay in between. Germline V lookup: CDR1 LGHNA, CDR2 YSLEER. The CDR3 loop is CASSQGMKQFF. CDR3 DNA: TGCGCCAGCAGCCAAGGAATGAAGCAGTTCTTC.

This chain connects TRBV11-2 to TRBJ1-1; D remains unclear. The CDR3 spans 13 residues. V lost 5 bases to trimming and J lost 3 bases, with 10 bases between them. Germline lookup yields CDR1 SGHAT and CDR2 FQNNGV. CDR3 nucleotides: TGTGCCAGCAGCGGCGCGAGGCACACTGAAGCTTTCTTT. Amino acid sequence: CASSGARHTEAFF.

The chain joins TRBV15 to TRBJ2-3; the match to TRBD2 covers 11 bases. This CDR3 is built from 17 residues. After removal of 0 bases from V and 5 bases from J, the junction contained 7 bases not matched to a gene. Germline assignment: CDR1 LNHNV and CDR2 YYDKDF (reference sequence). This CDR3 is CATSRDPGTSGGDTQYF. CDR3 nucleotide sequence: TGTGCCACCAGCAGAGATCCGGGAACTAGCGGGGGAGATACGCAGTATTTT.

This chain joins TRBV5-1 and TRBJ2-3; D perhaps matches TRBD2 (7 bases). This CDR3 is built from 16 residues. Trimming pared 2 bases from V and 1 base from J, leaving 14 bases between. Germline CDR1 is SGHRS and CDR2 is YFSETQ. The DNA for the CDR3 is TGCGCCAGCAGCTTAGGGGGGGATCCGGGCACAGATACGCAGTATTTT. It yields the protein CASSLGGDPGTDTQYF.

This clonotype was observed a handful of times. The rearrangement links TRBV11-2 to TRBJ2-4, with 7 bases lining up with TRBD1. The CDR3 is 12 residues long. Germline CDR1 is SGHAT and CDR2 is FQNNGV. With 5 bases clipped from V and 9 bases from J, the junction kept 4 bases outside the gene matches. This chain's CDR3 is CASSQGQSIQYF. The CDR3 bases are TGTGCCAGCAGCCAGGGACAGTCCATTCAGTACTTC.

The chain employs TRBV12-3 or TRBV12-4 and TRBJ1-4; tentatively, D is TRBD1 (6 bases). The germline V and J ends were trimmed by 3 bases and 7 bases, with 15 bases remaining between them. This CDR3 is built from 15 residues. This CDR3 reads CASSFPAGAGEKLFF. The DNA of the CDR3 is TGTGCCAGCAGTTTCCCGGCAGGGGCAGGTGAAAAACTGTTTTTT.